This T cell receptor (beta chain) was sequenced during a study of shared clonotypes between healthy human individuals (TCRdb year 2020). For the wider study: The cohort comprised two women and three men aged 18 to 49 years. The study deeply sequenced blood TCR repertoires of several healthy adults to estimate repertoire size and the extent of clonotype sharing between individuals. To increase sequencing depth and limit assay-specific biases, TCR repertoire library preparation and sequencing were carried out by different laboratories using diverse techniques. Each donor's leukapheresis produced roughly between about 0.8 and 10 billion PBMCs. What the research found in general, with its limitations: Based on pairwise subsampling, the degree of clonotype sharing among donors was expected to be affected by sequencing depth. Sampling was limited to blood, and TCR repertoires in tissue likely differ from TCR repertoires in blood. The genetic and exposure-history diversity represented was limited by the small number of donors.

Sequences LNHDA (CDR1) and SQIVND (CDR2) are obtained from the germline V gene (reference sequence). Trimming leaves V shorter by 5 bases and J shorter by 2 bases, with the junction holding 6 bases beyond the gene matches. The CDR3 holds 15 amino acids from the cysteine to the phenylalanine. The kept DNA is CDR3 alone, 45 bases in frame from the first base. Note on this clone: The specificity of this receptor is unknown. No base-level quality is on record; no much larger clone is a single base apart.

Using the deep immunoSEQ assay, TCR CDR3 regions were amplified from genomic DNA by multiplex PCR. Extracted genomic DNA from each cell subset was distributed evenly across all wells of several immunoSEQ 96-well plates, and each plate was treated as a replicate. Each replicate PCR for unsorted PBMC received about 0.3 ug genomic DNA, equal to approximately 30,000 T cell genomes. Ten immunoSEQ deep assay plates were used to sequence the unsorted PBMC genomic DNA. Purified libraries were measured with a Qubit 3.0 fluorometer, size-checked on a Bioanalyzer 2100, and measured again with the KAPA Library Quantification kit. A separate single-read 150-cycle Illumina NextSeq 550 flow cell was used to sequence each immunoSEQ 96-well plate. Concerning the study's data processing: Because the immunoSEQ output included only junctional sequences and no quality scores, the filtering could not be the same as the filtering used for full-length reads. Sequences were annotated with PyIR, a Python wrapper for IgBLAST v1.9, using IMGT germline references to assign V/J genes and CDR3. Reads were removed for weak V/J assignments (E-value above 1e-6), missing CDR3, stop codons, out-of-frame junctions, or ambiguous translated residues. A V3J clonotype was defined by an identical inferred V gene, J gene, and CDR3 amino acid sequence. Percentage overlap between repertoires was computed as shared unique clonotypes divided by the size of the smaller repertoire. Repertoire richness was assessed with RTK rarefaction, the Chao1 estimator, and Recon v2.1 estimates of unobserved clonotypes. The clones in this table, taken by TCRdb from immuneACCESS, are in-frame only. Not every clone is retained; where verified, under half of the shortfall comes from an unresolved V gene, and the cause of the rest is unknown. Clone size and V and J calls were adopted from that table, with D and trimming inferred from the DNA. The sample table holds 450,000 to 500,000 clones, of which around 85% were seen once. Roughly 13% of the sample rests with the top ten.

The donors were healthy, HIV-negative adults with no recently reported acute infections or vaccinations. Every donor was a Caucasian adult living in Nashville, Tennessee, USA. In the unsorted samples, tens of millions of PBMCs were counted, and genomic DNA was extracted using the QIAamp DNA Blood Mini kit. Blood was collected by leukapheresis, and PBMCs were isolated by Ficoll-Histopaque density gradient centrifugation and then cryopreserved in liquid nitrogen vapor phase. The sample consisted of PBMCs. This chain joins TRBV19 to TRBJ1-5, and 7 junction bases match TRBD1. The receptor was derived from a woman aged 40 to 55 in good health. Some clones in this sample may be carry-over from other donors' samples. The DNA sequence is given as TGTGCCAGTAGTTGGGCAGGGGGAGGCAATCAGCCCCAGCATTTT. This yields the protein CASSWAGGGNQPQHF.